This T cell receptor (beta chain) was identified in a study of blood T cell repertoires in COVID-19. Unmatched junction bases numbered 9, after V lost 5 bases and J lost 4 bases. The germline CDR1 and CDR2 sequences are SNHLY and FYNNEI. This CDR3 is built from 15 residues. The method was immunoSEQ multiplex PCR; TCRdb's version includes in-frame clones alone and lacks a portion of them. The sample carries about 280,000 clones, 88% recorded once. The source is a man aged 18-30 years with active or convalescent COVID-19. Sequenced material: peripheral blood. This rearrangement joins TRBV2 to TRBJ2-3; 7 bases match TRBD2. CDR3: CASSRLAGAADTQYF. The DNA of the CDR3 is TGTGCCAGCAGTCGACTAGCCGGGGCAGCAGATACGCAGTATTTT.